This is a list of T cell receptor beta chains from one sample in a study of T cells after yellow fever vaccination. TCRdb independently ran MiXCR on the 5' RACE reads; one entry per CDR3 protein. The sample lists approximately 330,000 distinct CDR3 sequences, about 12% seen once, with more than 3% in the top ten. Here the sequenced sample was CD4+ T cells sorted from PBMCs, taken 15 days after the yellow fever booster vaccination. These receptors all come from a man aged 18 to 30 who received the YFV17D yellow fever vaccine. CDR3s include the opening cysteine and the closing phenylalanine or tryptophan. The D gene is left open where the match is weak. For some rows the clone size is stated as once, few or many, or as a class when expanded; others skip it.

D	size	V	J	DNA	CDR3
.	.	TRBV28	TRBJ1-4	TGTGCCACTGCAGCGGGACTCGAAGAAAAACTGTTTTTT	CATAAGLEEKLFF
.	.	TRBV18	TRBJ2-2	TGTGCCAGCTCACCACCCGCCGAGGAGCGCGGGTACACCGGGGAGCTGTTTTTT	CASSPPAEERGYTGELFF
TRBD1	few	TRBV5-1	TRBJ2-7	TGCGCCAGCAGCTCGGACAGGGGCGCCTACGAGCAGTACTTC	CASSSDRGAYEQYF
.	.	TRBV6-5	TRBJ1-1	TGTGCCAGCAGTTACTTCAGGGGAAGGAGGACTGAAGCTTTCTTT	CASSYFRGRRTEAFF
TRBD1	.	TRBV9	TRBJ1-3	TGTGCCAGCAGCGGGGACAGGCGAGTCTCTGGAAACACCATATATTTT	CASSGDRRVSGNTIYF
.	few	TRBV27	TRBJ2-3	TGTGCCAGCGGGGGGACTAGCACAGATACGCAGTATTTT	CASGGTSTDTQYF
.	.	TRBV18	TRBJ2-7	TGTGCCAGCTCACCACCGGCAGGGTACGTCTACGAGCAGTACTTC	CASSPPAGYVYEQYF
.	few	TRBV5-1	TRBJ2-1	TGCGCCAGCACCCGCGCGCCCGAACCCTACAATGAGCAGTTCTTC	CASTRAPEPYNEQFF
.	few	TRBV7-2	TRBJ1-5	TGTGCCAGCAGCCATTGGGATCAGCCCCAGCATTTT	CASSHWDQPQHF
TRBD1	.	TRBV5-6	TRBJ1-6	TGTGCCAGCAGCGCAACAGGGGGCATTTCACCCCTCCACTTT	CASSATGGISPLHF
.	.	TRBV7-8	TRBJ2-7	TGTGCCAGCAGCGGGGGACTGCTCTCCTACGAGCAGTACTTC	CASSGGLLSYEQYF
.	few	TRBV4-3	TRBJ1-6	TGCGCCAGCAGCCAAGCTAGGGGGTTTAGATCACCCCTCCACTTT	CASSQARGFRSPLHF
TRBD1	few	TRBV7-2	TRBJ1-2	TGTGCCAGCAGCCCAGGGACAGCAAGCTATGGCTACACCTTC	CASSPGTASYGYTF
.	.	TRBV10-3	TRBJ2-3	TGTGCCATCAGCGGGGGTCTGGGGGCGGCAGATACGCAGTATTTT	CAISGGLGAADTQYF
.	.	TRBV2	TRBJ1-1	TGTGCCAGCAGTGAATTCCTCTCAGGGGAAGCTTTCTTT	CASSEFLSGEAFF
.	many	TRBV7-2	TRBJ1-6	TGTGCCAGCAGCCTAGGCTTGGGACTTGGGTCACCCCTCCACTTT	CASSLGLGLGSPLHF
TRBD2	.	TRBV5-1	TRBJ2-5	TGCGCCAGCAGCACCGGGACTAGCGAGTCAGAGACCCAGTACTTC	CASSTGTSESETQYF
TRBD1	many	TRBV24-1	TRBJ2-3	TGTGCCACCAGAGGGGGCGGAGATACGCAGTATTTT	CATRGGGDTQYF
.	few	TRBV12-3/TRBV12-4	TRBJ2-1	TGTGCCAGCAGTGCCTACTACGATGAGCAGTTCTTC	CASSAYYDEQFF
.	few	TRBV6-5	TRBJ2-3	TGTGCCAGCAGTTACTCCCGTGGGACTGGCACAGATACGCAGTATTTT	CASSYSRGTGTDTQYF
.	.	TRBV12-3/TRBV12-4	TRBJ2-4	TGTGCCAGCAGTTTCCAAGCCAAAAACATTCAGTACTTC	CASSFQAKNIQYF
TRBD2	.	TRBV7-2	TRBJ2-1	TGTGCCAGCACCCTAGCGGGGGGCTCCTACAATGAGCAGTTCTTC	CASTLAGGSYNEQFF
.	.	TRBV5-1	TRBJ2-6	TGCGCCAGCAGCTTGGGTGACAGCAAGAACGTCCTGACTTTC	CASSLGDSKNVLTF
TRBD1	many	TRBV7-9	TRBJ2-2	TGTGCCAGCAGTCTCGTTTCCGGGACAGCTAACACCGGGGAGCTGTTTTTT	CASSLVSGTANTGELFF
.	.	TRBV9	TRBJ2-5	TGTGCCAGCAGCGTAGGAGGAGCAATGCCCCAGTACTTC	CASSVGGAMPQYF
.	.	TRBV6-5	TRBJ1-6	TGTGCCAGCACCCAATGGAGCTCCTATAATTCACCCCTCCACTTT	CASTQWSSYNSPLHF
.	many	TRBV7-2	TRBJ2-5	TGTGCCAGCAGCCAGCAGGGGGGGGAGACCCAGTACTTC	CASSQQGGETQYF
.	.	TRBV6-2/TRBV6-3	TRBJ2-7	TGTGCCAGCAGTTGGGGACTGAGACGCGAGCAGTACTTC	CASSWGLRREQYF
.	few	TRBV5-1	TRBJ2-5	TGCGCCAGCAAAGCCAGCAGGGCTCAAGAGACCCAGTACTTC	CASKASRAQETQYF
.	many	TRBV7-9	TRBJ2-1	TGTGCCAGCAGCAGTGGGAGCTCCTACAATGAGCAGTTCTTC	CASSSGSSYNEQFF
.	.	TRBV2	TRBJ1-6	TGTGCCAGCAGTGTAGTCCAGGGAGATTCACCCCTCCACTTT	CASSVVQGDSPLHF